This T cell receptor beta chain was sequenced for a study of molecular identifiers for immune sequencing clone quantification. Study-wide results and limits: Clones with over 20 RNA copies captured over 98% of effector molecules but under 1% of naive ones.

CDR3 length: 14 amino acids. CDR1 is MNHEY, CDR2 SMNVEV, per germline (reference sequence). To note about this clonotype: Its cognate antigen is unknown. This could be a read error, since a much larger clone is one nucleotide away.

It was with previously described methods and listed TCR primers that bulk TCR libraries were made. TCRdb re-analysed the PCR reads in MiXCR, keeping a single row per CDR3 protein. Of tens of thousands of distinct CDR3 sequences detected, 15% to 20% appear once; the ten largest clones hold approximately 1.5%. Isolation of naive CD8 T cells was achieved by sorting on a CD8+CD4-CCR7+CD45RA+ phenotype. This TCR came from a human donor in good health. Some libraries in this study had Jurkat cell RNA spiked in. Sequencing used naive CD8+ T cells from blood, with Jurkat cell RNA spiked in. Subset meaning: FACS-sorted CD8+CD4-CCR7+CD45RA+ naive T cells. The chain has TRBV27 and TRBJ1-3, with a weak D call TRBD1 (5 bases). The CDR3 DNA is TGTTCCAGCAGTTTACGGGGCGCTGGAAACACCATATATTTT. Its protein is CSSSLRGAGNTIYF.